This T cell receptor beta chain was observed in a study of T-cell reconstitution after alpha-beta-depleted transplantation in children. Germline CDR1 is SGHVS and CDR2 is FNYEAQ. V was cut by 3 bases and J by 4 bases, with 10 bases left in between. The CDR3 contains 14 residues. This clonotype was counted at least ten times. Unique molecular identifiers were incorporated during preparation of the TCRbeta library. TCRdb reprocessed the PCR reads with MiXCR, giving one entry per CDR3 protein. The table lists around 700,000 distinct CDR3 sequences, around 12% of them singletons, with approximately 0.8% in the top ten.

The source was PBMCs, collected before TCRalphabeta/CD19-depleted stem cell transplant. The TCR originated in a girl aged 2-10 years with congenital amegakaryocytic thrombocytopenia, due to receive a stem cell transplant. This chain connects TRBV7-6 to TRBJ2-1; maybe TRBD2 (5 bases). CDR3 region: CASSFRADYNEQFF. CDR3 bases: TGTGCCAGCAGCTTCCGAGCGGATTACAATGAGCAGTTCTTC.